This entry features one TCR beta chain sequence. What this receptor recognizes is not known. There are no base qualities to consult, and no much larger clone falls within one base. The data were taken from a study of cytomegalovirus exposure and HLA in healthy donors (TCRdb year 2017). Describing the broader study: According to an earlier analysis of a few hundred of the donors, about 170 million T cells yielded some 120 million unique TCR beta sequences and approximately 300 Gb of sequence data. Alongside the repertoire data, information on donor age, sex, ethnicity and CMV serostatus was compiled. HLA typing included class I and class II loci at four-digit resolution. Genome-wide SNP genotypes for about 60% of the roughly 700 donors were used in a later genetic analysis, which treated that subset as a discovery cohort. Several DR-DQ haplotypes were treated as single units for association and clustering because of strong linkage in the cohort. To predict cytomegalovirus infection status, the study combined high-throughput TCR immunosequencing, statistical association of individual TCRs with disease status, and machine learning. To decide whether each TCR beta V gene segment behaved as functional or pseudogenic, an earlier analysis of some 600 of the donors relied on high-throughput TCR beta sequencing. Roughly 290 gigabases of sequencing data and roughly 81 million unique TCR sequences made up an early release that covered approximately 650 HLA-typed donors. In a later analysis, previously published TCR beta repertoires from about 640 donors were re-analyzed and high-resolution HLA genotyping was added so that TCR occurrence patterns could be studied. On average, about 240,000 unique TCR beta nucleotide sequences were sequenced per donor among 350 to 400 genotyped donors of the cohort, with 15% to 20% of those sequences being non-productive. Along with the approximately 700-subject first cohort, a separate validation cohort of over a hundred different subjects was used. Every repertoire in the discovery cohort had been generated on one and the same sequencing platform. The study aimed to test whether signatures of past pathogen exposure could be identified by cataloging public T cell receptors. The study used immunosequencing to profile the T cell repertoires of approximately 650 subjects and linked those repertoires to cytomegalovirus serostatus. The later analysis used no new phenotypic data to find candidate immune exposures, relying instead on TCR beta sequences and their occurrence across donors. Among the roughly 370 genotyped donors, around 81% belonged to the genetic ancestry cluster associated with self-reported Caucasian donors. The number of donors typed differed by locus, with 629-630 for A, B, C, DRB1 and DQB1, approximately 500 for DQA1, 606 for DPA1, and approximately 470 for DPB1.

The library was built by means of the immunoSEQ multiplex PCR assay. The multiplex PCR relied on a mix of 60 forward primers for TCR Vbeta segments and 13 reverse primers for TCR Jbeta segments. The CDR3 region of rearranged TCR beta genes was amplified from genomic DNA with a multiplex PCR assay. The amplified TCR beta libraries were sequenced on the Illumina HiSeq System as 87-base-pair reads. The paper's data handling went like this. In a later analysis, tens of millions of unique TCR beta chains were counted across the 500 to 850 repertoires, and about 9.9 million of these chains were shared by at least two donors. A nearest-neighbor algorithm error-corrected the raw reads and collapsed the reads into unique sequences, merging closely related sequences to remove PCR and sequencing errors. To assign V, D and J gene segments, CDR3 sequences were aligned to IMGT reference sequences. For a sequence to be retained, a match of at least six nucleotides to both a V gene segment and a J gene segment was required. Rearrangements were called productive when the CDR3 lacked stop codons and stayed in frame with V and J; all others were non-productive. CDR3 was defined according to IMGT convention as the region running from the second conserved V-encoded cysteine to the conserved J-encoded phenylalanine. Sequences without an unambiguous match to a single V gene segment were excluded from the earlier analysis of approximately 560 of the donors. An earlier analysis of 587 of the donors classified V segments as functional when productive rearrangements were above 56.7% and as segregating when the standard deviation between donors was above 5%. A statistical classification framework was built to diagnose cytomegalovirus status from the catalog of TCR beta chain sequences. In a later analysis, TCR nucleotide sequences were compared against IMGT/GENE-DB human TR gene sequences so that V and J genes could be assigned. Using the TCRdist pipeline, a later analysis assigned CDR3 sequences along with most-parsimonious VDJ recombination scenarios. In a later analysis, each TCR beta chain was defined by its CDR3 amino acid sequence together with its V-gene family, and reads lacking a unique V-gene family were excluded. In a later analysis, approximately 590 highly shared, low-generation-probability nucleotide sequences were removed to address suspected cross-contamination and a sequencing artifact. A later analysis calculated a clonal expansion index for each public chain from normalized within-repertoire ranks of inferred template counts. In a later analysis, generation probabilities were computed with a VDJ recombination model fitted to out-of-frame rearrangements, and the resulting probabilities were checked against IGoR. In a later analysis, TCR-TCR, TCR-HLA and TCR-CMV co-occurrence was scored with hypergeometric tests, and a repertoire-size bias correction was applied to TCR pairs. False discovery rates were estimated in a later analysis by permuting HLA or CMV assignments 20 times. In a later analysis, co-occurring TCRs were grouped with DBSCAN, and TCRdist sequence similarity was added when clustering was performed within HLA-allele-positive subsets. Co-occurrence clustering excluded repertoires with fewer than 30,000 or more than 120,000 public chains, plus five with anomalous nucleotide sharing. This immuneACCESS table, as held by TCRdb, lists in-frame sequences with V and J called but not all clones. Of the missing ones, under half trace to an unresolved V gene in checked studies; the others have no known cause. The DNA gave D and trimming, while V, J and clone size come from that table. Counted in this sample were nearly 200,000 clones; 79% of them appeared once. Approximately 0.4% of the sample is taken by the ten largest.

Study-wide findings and limitations: The study listed 164 TCR beta chains as associated with cytomegalovirus. A further reported finding was that TCR beta sequences accurately predicted the HLA-A and HLA-B alleles for most subjects in the first cohort. Most TCR sequences were seen in very few donors, while some public TCRs were found in many individuals. Over 15 rarely observed V segments, including chromosome 9 orphons, were excluded from the earlier analysis of several hundred of the donors because counts were too low. The authors suggested that the approach could potentially be generalized to other disease states and immunological phenotypes. A later genetic analysis associated a missense DCLRE1C variant with V-gene and J-gene trimming of TCR beta chains, and an independent cohort replicated the association. A later analysis associated about 18,000 TCR beta sequences with specific HLA alleles at a false discovery rate of 0.05. In an earlier analysis of approximately 590 of the donors, most TCR beta V segments were observed in productive rearrangements about 90% or about 30% of the time, broadly matching IMGT annotations. A later analysis found that HLA-associated TCR beta chains were more clonally expanded and had lower generation probabilities than equally common non-associated chains. A cluster of highly shared sequence variants was judged likely to represent a technical artifact of the sequencing pipeline. In a later analysis, the rate of TCR association differed among HLA loci, with DRB1 alleles having the most associated TCRs and HLA-C alleles having the fewest. Because HLA typing was missing for some donors at each locus, association tests included only the typed subset. CMV serostatus was the only immune exposure information available for the cohort. Most CMV-associated TCR beta chains appeared to be HLA-restricted in a later analysis, and the HLA associations seemed to be driven largely by CMV exposure. Only TCR beta chains were sequenced in this cohort, and the absence of alpha or paired-chain data limited detectable features. Presence/absence analyses assumed roughly uniform sequencing depth across donors, an assumption that may not hold. A few of the identified cytomegalovirus-associated TCR beta chains were confirmed in vitro to be specific for cytomegalovirus antigens. In both the original and validation cohorts, the classifier was reported to diagnose cytomegalovirus status with high specificity and sensitivity. Linkage disequilibrium might explain the correlated functional status among segregating V segments, but an unknown experimental factor could not be ruled out. According to a later genetic analysis, donors in an Asian-associated ancestry cluster had fewer N-insertions in productive TCRs than the approximately 710-donor mean. According to a later analysis, parvovirus B19, influenza, CMV and Epstein-Barr virus appeared linked to several top co-occurrence clusters. Strong co-occurrence of HLA alleles, especially DR and DQ, made assigning TCR associations to individual alleles difficult.

The cohort comprised some 680 healthy bone marrow donors. All cohort members were sampled while nominally healthy, although unrecorded immune exposures were likely present. The donor was CMV seropositive and was included in the group of 290 or so seropositive cohort members. Every donor gave a peripheral blood sample, and the peripheral blood mononuclear cells from that sample were used for TCR beta sequencing. Genomic DNA extraction from the blood cell samples was performed with the Qiagen DNeasy Blood Extraction Kit. Sequenced material: PBMCs. The sequence came from a male donor in good health and CMV-seropositive.

The sequence in DNA is TGTGCCAGCAGTGATTGGACTAGCCTTGGCGAGCAGTACTTC. This encodes CASSDWTSLGEQYF. This chain is built from TRBV2 and TRBJ2-7; TRBD2 fits 8 bases in the junction. The germline V gene supplies CDR1 SNHLY and CDR2 FYNNEI. V loses 3 bases at its end and J loses 6 bases; junction bases beyond the gene matches: 7. Spanning cysteine to phenylalanine, the CDR3 consists of 14 amino acids. The read is trimmed to its CDR3 DNA, 42 bases read in frame from base 1. The variable domain in full, with residues beyond the CDR3 obtained from the reference TRBV2 and TRBJ2-7 genes, is EPEVTQTPSHQVTQMGQEVILRCVPISNHLYFYWYRQILGQKVEFLVSFYNNEISEKSEIFDDQFSVERPDGSNFTLKIRSTKLEDSAMYFCASSDWTSLGEQYFGPGTRLTVT.